The 18 T cell receptor beta chains reported below all come from one sample, sequenced in a study of spatial heterogeneity in lung cancer. TCRdb re-derived calls from the 5' RACE reads in MiXCR, one entry per CDR3 protein. The repertoire holds about 94,000 distinct CDR3 sequences, with approximately 19% as singletons. Time point defined: blood at routine non-recurrence follow-up after resection. Material: PBMCs, obtained at follow-up. The receptor source for this set is a male donor with early-stage non-small cell lung cancer.

The chain couples TRBV6-6 to TRBJ2-3; D might be TRBD1 (6 bases). CDR1 and CDR2 (germline): MNHNY, SVGAGI (reference sequence). V shed 8 bases and J shed 0 bases, with 12 bases lying between them. The CDR3 covers 14 residues. The CDR3 DNA sequence: TGTGCCAGCCTCGACAGGACAAGCACAGATACGCAGTATTTT. Translating gives CASLDRTSTDTQYF.

This clonotype has a handful of counts. The chain uses TRBV18 and TRBJ2-7, with TRBD2 matching over 8 bases. Germline CDR1 KGHSH, CDR2 LQKENI. The length of the CDR3 is 15 residues. V lost 0 bases, J lost 6 bases, and 7 bases stayed unmatched. CDR3 amino acids: CASSPPGLGYLEQYF. The CDR3 DNA reads as TGTGCCAGCTCACCACCGGGACTAGGGTACCTCGAGCAGTACTTC.

V gene TRBV30 combines with J gene TRBJ1-5; unclear D gene. CDR3 length: 12 residues. V was shortened by 2 bases and J by 6 bases, with 8 bases between the two germline ends. Germline lookup yields CDR1 GTSNPN and CDR2 SVGIG (reference sequence). The CDR3 DNA reads as TGTGCCTGGAGTATACCTTTTCAGCCCCAGCATTTT. This encodes CAWSIPFQPQHF.

This clonotype was seen a few times. The V gene is TRBV5-1, the J gene TRBJ2-7; no firm D call. V shed 0 bases and J shed 3 bases, with 4 bases lying between them. This CDR3 has 12 amino acids. Germline CDR1 SGHRS, CDR2 YFSETQ. In DNA, the CDR3 is TGCGCCAGCAGCTTGGGAAACTACGAGCAGTACTTC. This codes for CASSLGNYEQYF.

This clonotype has ten or more counts. The gene calls are TRBV6-5 and TRBJ2-2, with a weak D call TRBD2 (7 bases). Per germline, CDR1 MNHEY and CDR2 SVGAGI. CDR3 length: 14 residues. Trimming pared 0 bases from V and 9 bases from J, leaving 11 bases between. CDR3 in DNA: TGTGCCAGCAGTTACTCGAGGGGGGGCCGGGAGCTGTTTTTT. Translating gives CASSYSRGGRELFF.

The V and J genes are TRBV18 and TRBJ2-3; TRBD1 matches at 7 bases. Losses at the gene ends were 3 bases for V and 2 bases for J; bases not matched to a gene: 2. Germline V lookup: CDR1 KGHSH, CDR2 LQKENI. The CDR3 has 14 residues. CDR3 region: CASSPDRVTDTQYF. CDR3 sequence (DNA): TGTGCCAGCTCACCCGACAGGGTCACAGATACGCAGTATTTT. The whole variable domain, filled in from reference TRBV18 and TRBJ2-3, reads NAGVMQNPRHLVRRRGQEARLRCSPMKGHSHVYWYRQLPEEGLKFMVYLQKENIIDESGMPKERFSAEFPKEGPSILRIQQVVRGDSAAYFCASSPDRVTDTQYFGPGTRLTVL.

This rearrangement joins TRBV12-3 or TRBV12-4 to TRBJ2-3; a weak D match, TRBD2 (6 bases). Trimming took 4 bases from V and 0 from J, leaving 8 bases between them. The CDR3 is 14 amino acids. The CDR3 bases are TGTGCCAGCAGTTCTAGCGCTAGCACAGATACGCAGTATTTT. Encoded protein: CASSSSASTDTQYF.

There are many counts of this clonotype. The chain joins TRBV3-1 to TRBJ1-2; no clear D. Looked up from germline, CDR1 is LGHDT and CDR2 is YNNKEL (reference sequence). Trimming took off 4 bases at V and 0 bases at J, with 6 bases between the two ends. This CDR3 region has 13 residues. This CDR3 is CASSPMTNYGYTF. CDR3 coding DNA: TGTGCCAGCAGCCCCATGACTAACTATGGCTACACCTTC.

The rearrangement uses TRBV9 and TRBJ1-1; D remains unclear. Trimming shortened V by 4 bases and J by 1 base, and 14 bases separated the two germline ends. Germline V gene data show CDR1 as SGDLS and CDR2 as YYNGEE. The CDR3 length is 15 residues. The CDR3 reads CASSPDNLGNTEAFF. The CDR3 coding sequence is TGTGCCAGCAGCCCCGACAATCTGGGGAACACTGAAGCTTTCTTT.

The chain has TRBV6-1 and TRBJ2-7; weak D call: TRBD1 (5 bases). V was trimmed by 2 bases and J by 0 bases, leaving 11 bases between them. The CDR3 contains 15 residues. CDR1 MNHNS and CDR2 SASEGT come from the germline V gene. Here the CDR3 DNA reads TGTGCCAGCAGTGAATTTGGACAACCCTCCTACGAGCAGTACTTC. Translated: CASSEFGQPSYEQYF.

As DNA, the CDR3 is TGCAGTGCTAGGGGGGTGGGACAGGGATCCCCGAACACTGAAGCTTTCTTT. Residues: CSARGVGQGSPNTEAFF. This chain connects TRBV20-1 to TRBJ1-1; 9 positions match TRBD1. This CDR3 comprises 17 residues. After removal of 3 bases from V and 1 base from J, the junction contained 12 bases not matched to a gene. Germline V gene sequence: CDR1 DFQATT, CDR2 SNEGSKA (reference sequence).

The genes are TRBV19 and TRBJ2-5; D possibly corresponds to TRBD2 (5 bases). Trimming took 6 bases from V and 5 from J, leaving 13 bases between them. Germline loops: CDR1 LNHDA, CDR2 SQIVND (reference sequence). The CDR3 has 13 amino acids. CDR3 region: CASSRTAVETQYF. The CDR3 coding sequence is TGTGCCAGTAGCAGGACTGCGGTCGAGACCCAGTACTTC.

The chain is built from TRBV3-1 and TRBJ1-5, with D maybe TRBD1 (6 bases). Trimming shortened V by 4 bases and J by 5 bases, and 9 bases separated the two germline ends. In germline, CDR1 is LGHDT, CDR2 YNNKEL (reference sequence). This CDR3 is 13 amino acids long. CDR3 DNA: TGTGCCAGCAGCCTACAGGGCCATCAGCCCCAGCATTTT. Its translation: CASSLQGHQPQHF. The entire variable domain, with the rest obtained from reference TRBV3-1 and TRBJ1-5, is as follows: DTAVSQTPKYLVTQMGNDKSIKCEQNLGHDTMYWYKQDSKKFLKIMFSYNNKELIINETVPNRFSPKSPDKAHLNLHINSLELGDSAVYFCASSLQGHQPQHFGDGTRLSIL.

This chain uses TRBV7-2 with TRBJ2-1; no firm D call. Germline V gene data show CDR1 as SGHTA and CDR2 as FQGNSA. Trimming took 1 base from V and 6 from J, leaving 7 bases between them. The CDR3 contains 13 residues. For the CDR3, the DNA is TGTGCCAGCAGCTTAGTTCACGGCAATGAGCAGTTCTTC. This gives the protein CASSLVHGNEQFF.

This clonotype was recorded many times. The chain couples TRBV30 to TRBJ1-6; weak D call: TRBD1 (5 bases). CDR1 is GTSNPN and CDR2 is SVGIG in the germline V gene (reference sequence). CDR3 length: 13 residues. V was shortened by 8 bases and J by 4 bases, with 12 bases between the two germline ends. CDR3 coding DNA: TGTGCCGCCCGAGGGGAATATAATTCACCCCTCCACTTT. It encodes CAARGEYNSPLHF.

The chain employs TRBV7-9 and TRBJ2-7, with D perhaps matching TRBD1 (6 bases). Germline V gene sequence: CDR1 SEHNR, CDR2 FQNEAQ (reference sequence). This CDR3 is 14 amino acids long. V was cut by 5 bases and J by 0 bases, with 11 bases left in between. The CDR3 protein is CASSKRDISYEQYF. The CDR3 bases are TGTGCCAGCAGCAAGAGGGACATCTCCTACGAGCAGTACTTC.

This clonotype turned up a few times. This chain joins TRBV12-5 and TRBJ1-5; tentative D call: TRBD1 (5 bases). CDR3 length: 13 residues. Per the germline V gene, CDR1 is LGHNT and CDR2 is FRNRAP. V lost 9 bases and J 1 base, leaving 10 bases between the germline ends. The CDR3 region has the DNA TGTGCTAGCCGACAGTCAAGCAATCAGCCCCAGCATTTT. Residues: CASRQSSNQPQHF.

This clonotype was recorded at least ten times. The V call is TRBV3-1, the J call TRBJ2-7; TRBD1 or TRBD2 may be the D gene (5 bases each). V dropped 1 base and J dropped 2 bases, with 9 bases sitting between them. Germline V gene data show CDR1 as LGHDT and CDR2 as YNNKEL (reference sequence). This CDR3 spans 14 amino acids. The CDR3 loop is CASSQGTGPYEQYV. The CDR3 DNA follows: TGTGCCAGCAGCCAAGGAACGGGGCCCTACGAGCAGTACGTC.